The present T cell receptor (beta chain) was sequenced within a study of blood T cell repertoires in COVID-19. The wider study: From the United States, Italy and Spain came samples of acute and convalescent COVID-19.

Source study methods: Reference gene primers were amplified, and this amplification served to estimate nucleated cell counts. The repertoire was sequenced with immunoSEQ multiplex PCR; TCRdb's copy has only in-frame clones and lacks some. V and J calls plus clone size are reproduced from that table; the DNA served to infer D and trimming. The sample comprises 350,000 to 400,000 clones, around 90% of which are singletons, and 1.2% rests with the top ten. The study drew participants aged about 18 to 89 years from about two dozen US areas. Unmatched junction bases numbered 5, after V lost 2 bases and J lost 3 bases. The germline gives CDR1 LGHNA, CDR2 YSLEER. The CDR3 is 15 amino acids.

The sequence derives from a woman in her late teens or twenties who had recovered from COVID-19. The chain combines TRBV4-3 with TRBJ1-2; 8 positions agree with TRBD1. Sequencing used PBMCs or T cells enriched from blood (not recorded which). The CDR3 DNA follows: TGCGCCAGCAGCCAACGGATACAGGGGGACTATGGCTACACCTTC. Its translation: CASSQRIQGDYGYTF.